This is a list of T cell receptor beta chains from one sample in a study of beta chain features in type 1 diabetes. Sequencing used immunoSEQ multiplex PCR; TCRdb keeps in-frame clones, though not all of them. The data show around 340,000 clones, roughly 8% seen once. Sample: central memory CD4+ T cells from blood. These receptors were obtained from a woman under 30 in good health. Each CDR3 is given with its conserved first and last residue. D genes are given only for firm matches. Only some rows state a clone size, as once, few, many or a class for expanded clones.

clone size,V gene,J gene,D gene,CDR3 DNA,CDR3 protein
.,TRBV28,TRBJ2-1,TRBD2,TGTGCCAGCAGGGGCGGGAGGAGCAACAATGAGCAGTTCTTC,CASRGGRSNNEQFF
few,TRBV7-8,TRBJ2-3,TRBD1,TGTGCCAGCAGCTTACTGGGACAGGGGGTTTCAGATACGCAGTATTTT,CASSLLGQGVSDTQYF
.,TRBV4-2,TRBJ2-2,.,TGTGCCAGCAGCCAAGAGATGGCAGGCCCTGGAAGAACCGGGGAGCTGTTTTTT,CASSQEMAGPGRTGELFF
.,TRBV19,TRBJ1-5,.,TGTGCCAGTAGTATAGGGTGGAGCAATCAGCCCCAGCATTTT,CASSIGWSNQPQHF
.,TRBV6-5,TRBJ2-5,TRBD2,TGTGCCAGCAGTTTCGCCACTAGCGGGGGACAAGAGACCCAGTACTTC,CASSFATSGGQETQYF
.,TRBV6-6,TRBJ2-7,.,TGTGCCAGCAAAAGGACAATTAGCTCCTACGAGCAGTACTTC,CASKRTISSYEQYF
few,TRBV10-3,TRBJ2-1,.,TGTGCCATCAGTGACAAAAACCGGGCGTCGAATGAGCAGTTCTTC,CAISDKNRASNEQFF
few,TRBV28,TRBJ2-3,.,TGTGCCAGCAGTCCCCTACAAGATACGCAGTATTTT,CASSPLQDTQYF
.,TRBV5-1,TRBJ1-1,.,TGCGCCAGCAGCTTGGCAGAGGCAACTGAAGCTTTCTTT,CASSLAEATEAFF
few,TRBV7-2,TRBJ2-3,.,TGTGCCAGCAGCCCGGGACCTATCACAGATACGCAGTATTTT,CASSPGPITDTQYF
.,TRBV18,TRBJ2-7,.,TGTGCCAGCTCAAAGACTAGTACCTACGAGCAGTACTTC,CASSKTSTYEQYF
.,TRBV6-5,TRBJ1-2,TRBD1,TGTGCCAGCACTCCCGGGACAGGATCCGGCTACACCTTC,CASTPGTGSGYTF
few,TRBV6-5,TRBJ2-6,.,TGTGCCAGCAAGGATGGAAGCTCTGGGGCCAACGTCCTGACTTTC,CASKDGSSGANVLTF
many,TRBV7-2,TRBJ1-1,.,TGTGCCAGCAGTCACACTGGGACACGGGGCGCTGAAGCTTTCTTT,CASSHTGTRGAEAFF
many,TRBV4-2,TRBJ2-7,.,TGTGCCAGCAGCCAAGTCGGTTACGAGCAGTACTTC,CASSQVGYEQYF